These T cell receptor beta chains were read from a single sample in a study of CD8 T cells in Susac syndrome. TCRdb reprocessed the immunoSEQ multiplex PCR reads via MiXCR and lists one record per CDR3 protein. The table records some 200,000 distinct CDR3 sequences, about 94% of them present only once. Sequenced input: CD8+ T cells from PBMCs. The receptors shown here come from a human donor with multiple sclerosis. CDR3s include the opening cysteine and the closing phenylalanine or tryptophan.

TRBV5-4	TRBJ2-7	CASSPPRGEASYEQYF
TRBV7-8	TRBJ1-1	CASSVGWGQGAEAFF
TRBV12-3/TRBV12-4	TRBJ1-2	CASSPTGVYGYTF
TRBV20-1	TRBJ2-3	CSASPYTSGGARGPDTQYF
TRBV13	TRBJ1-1	CASTNSQGPNTEAFF
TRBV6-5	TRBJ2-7	CASSYESGGYEQYF
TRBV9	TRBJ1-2	CASSHLQDGLYGYTF
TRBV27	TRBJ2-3	CASSTHLDTQYF
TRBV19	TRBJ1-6	CASSTGSYNSPLHF
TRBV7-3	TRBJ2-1	CASSFGLAGSNEQFF
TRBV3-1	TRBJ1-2	CASRRGDGYTF
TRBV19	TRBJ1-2	CASSIEGDRANYGYTF
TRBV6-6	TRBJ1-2	CASSYSTTGNDYTF
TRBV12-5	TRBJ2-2	CASGFSNTGELFF
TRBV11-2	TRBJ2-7	CASSMGGSYEQYF
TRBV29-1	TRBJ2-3	CSVFFPGGDTQYF
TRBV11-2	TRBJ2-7	CASSFGLYEQYF
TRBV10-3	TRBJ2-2	CAITGSGPLNTGELFF
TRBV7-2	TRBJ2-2	CASSLLNGELFF
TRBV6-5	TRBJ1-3	CASSYSGASGNTIYF
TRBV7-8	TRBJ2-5	CASSLGRSGETQYF
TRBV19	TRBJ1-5	CASSISWGITNQPQLF
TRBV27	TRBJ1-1	CASSSLVGGVNTEAFF
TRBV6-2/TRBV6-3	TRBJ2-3	CATLGLAESTDTQYF
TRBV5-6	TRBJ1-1	CASSFFPLGQGVAFF
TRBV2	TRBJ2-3	CASSRRGDRGTDTQYF
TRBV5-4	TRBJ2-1	CASSLSGLETAGLAGDEFF
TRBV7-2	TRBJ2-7	CASGWGYEQYF
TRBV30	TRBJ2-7	CARDSDTYEQYF
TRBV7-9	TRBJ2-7	CASSTAWDRSSYEQYF
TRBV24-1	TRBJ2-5	CATSGRAGTQETQYF
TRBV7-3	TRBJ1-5	CASSPHRSGQGHLRDQPQHF
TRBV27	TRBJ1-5	CATGGGGHQPQHF
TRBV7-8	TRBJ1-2	CASSLGLGLQVDSTF
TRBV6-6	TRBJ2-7	CASSPGGGEQYF
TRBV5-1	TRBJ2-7	CASSLRTSYEQYF
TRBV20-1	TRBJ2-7	CSARELGWEQYF
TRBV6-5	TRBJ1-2	CASNPGDRADYGYTF
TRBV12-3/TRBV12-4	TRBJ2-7	CASSLFAAGTSGRDLALLEQYF
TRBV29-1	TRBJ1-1	CSVQKRENTEAFF
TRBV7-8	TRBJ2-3	CASSLVTIHLGSGRAEDTQYF
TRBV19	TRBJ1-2	CASTREGNYGYTF
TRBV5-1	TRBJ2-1	CASSLVDGNEQFF
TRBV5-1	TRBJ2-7	CASSLLNSGGLYEQYF
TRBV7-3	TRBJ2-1	CASSLTLAGYNEQFF
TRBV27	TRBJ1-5	CASSPGTVGNQPQHF
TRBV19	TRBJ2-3	CASSSISSGSPPTDTQYF
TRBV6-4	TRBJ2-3	CASSEYPGAGTDTQYF
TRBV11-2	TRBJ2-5	CASSIGTSGGGETQYF
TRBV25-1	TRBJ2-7	CASSPSGTPSGTASYEQYF
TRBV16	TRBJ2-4	CASSQGGTAKNIQYF
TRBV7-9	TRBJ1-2	CASSSLAYGYTF